This TCR beta chain was captured by sequencing in a study of blood T cell repertoires in COVID-19. Using immunoSEQ multiplex PCR, the repertoire was profiled, and TCRdb retains in-frame clones only, with some absent. The top ten clones hold around 7.2% of a sample with roughly 140,000 clones, roughly 82% of them seen once. With V trimmed by 7 bases and J by 0 bases, 7 bases remained unmatched. The germline gives CDR1 MNHEY, CDR2 SVGAGI. The CDR3 is made up of 15 amino acids. V and J are TRBV6-5 and TRBJ2-7, with 9 bases aligning to TRBD1. The sample taken for sequencing was peripheral blood. The TCR was taken from a woman in her 50s in a cohort sampled during active or convalescent COVID-19. CDR3 in amino acids: CASTSPQGASYEQYF. CDR3 DNA: TGTGCCAGCACTTCCCCACAGGGGGCCTCCTACGAGCAGTACTTC.